This record concerns one T cell receptor (beta chain) sequence. No cognate antigen has been identified for it. It has no much larger one-base neighbor in the sample; base qualities were not kept. The data were obtained in a study of shared clonotypes between healthy human individuals (dated by TCRdb to about 2020). General notes on the study: A couple of women and three men aged 18 to 49 years were included in the cohort. Per donor, leukapheresis produced somewhere between about 0.9 and 9.5 billion PBMCs. The study deeply sequenced blood TCR repertoires of about 5 healthy adults to estimate repertoire size and the extent of clonotype sharing between individuals. Libraries were prepared and TCR repertoires were sequenced by different laboratories using diverse techniques, in order to increase sequencing depth and limit assay-specific biases. Per donor, three plates each were used for CD4 naive and CD4 memory, two for CD8 naive, and one for CD8 memory.

Using the deep immunoSEQ assay, multiplex PCR amplified TCR CDR3 regions from genomic DNA. Extracted genomic DNA from each cell subset was distributed evenly across all wells of several immunoSEQ 96-well plates, and each plate was treated as a replicate. For sorted subsets, approximately 210 ng genomic DNA, equal to 25,000 to 35,000 T cell genomes, was loaded into each replicate PCR. The purified libraries were quantified using a Qubit 3.0 fluorometer, sized with a Bioanalyzer 2100, and then quantified again using the KAPA Library Quantification kit. A separate single-read 150-cycle Illumina NextSeq 550 flow cell was used to sequence each immunoSEQ 96-well plate. Per the original workflow: Because only junctional sequences without quality scores were contained in the immunoSEQ output, filtering matching that applied to full-length reads could not be performed. To assign V/J genes and CDR3, sequences were annotated using PyIR, a Python wrapper for IgBLAST v1.9, with IMGT germline references. Reads with weak V/J assignments (E-value above 1e-6), missing CDR3, stop codons, out-of-frame junctions, or ambiguous translated residues were removed. V3J clonotypes were defined by identical inferred V gene, J gene, and CDR3 amino acid sequence. The percentage overlap between two repertoires was calculated by dividing the number of shared unique clonotypes by the size of the smaller repertoire. Richness of each repertoire was evaluated using RTK rarefaction, the Chao1 estimator, and Recon v2.1 estimates of unobserved clonotypes. For all TCRbeta clonotypes obtained by the gDNA method from a few donors, generation probabilities were computed with OLGA. Entries here come from immuneACCESS through TCRdb and include only in-frame sequences with V and J called. Some clones fail to appear in such tables; in the studies checked, an unresolved V gene covers under half of the shortfall, and the cause of the remainder is unknown. That table is the source of V, J and clone size, and D and trimming were worked out from the DNA. This sample comprises over 2,000,000 clones, 93% of them detected only once. Of the sample, roughly 1.7% is held by the ten largest clones.

The research as a whole found: Only blood was sampled, and tissue TCR repertoires likely differ from those in blood. Clonotypes shared by all four sorted-subset donors showed higher generation probabilities than non-shared clonotypes. Pairwise subsampling led to the expectation that sequencing depth would affect the degree of clonotype sharing among donors. About 5% of naive CD4, 3.5% of naive CD8, about 2.1% of memory CD4, and about 0.4% of memory CD8 clonotypes were shared across a few donors. Estimated clonotype richness was generally larger for naive than for memory subsets. Because the study included only a small number of donors, the genetic and exposure-history diversity represented was limited. Even with the large sequencing depth, rarefaction of the sorted-subset datasets indicated that sequencing was incomplete.

Measured from the cysteine to the phenylalanine, the CDR3 is 18 residues long. Kept here is only the CDR3 DNA, which spans 54 bases and is read in frame from base 1. Trimming takes 1 base off V and 2 bases off J; junction bases not matched to a gene: 11. CDR1 and CDR2 were assigned from the germline V gene as LGHNA and YNFKEQ. CD8 naive samples were CD45RO-negative cells positively selected for CCR7, giving a CD45RA+CCR7+ population that excluded TemRA cells. Healthy HIV-negative adults with no recently reported acute infections or vaccinations were included as donors. Every donor was a Caucasian adult living in Nashville, Tennessee, USA. Blood was collected by leukapheresis, and PBMCs were isolated by Ficoll-Histopaque density gradient centrifugation and then cryopreserved in liquid nitrogen vapor phase. Purity and quantity of every magnetically sorted T cell population were checked by analytical flow cytometry. Genomic DNA was isolated from each sorted fraction and quantified by UV absorbance on a Nanodrop 2000c.

The receptor was derived from a man between 18 and 35 years old in good health. Some clones in this sample may be carry-over from other donors' samples. The sequenced sample consisted of naive CD8+ T cells from PBMCs. According to the study, the label for this sample's cell subset or site signals: CD45RA+CCR7+. The rearranged chain carries TRBV4-2 and TRBJ2-7, with 10 bases matching TRBD2. The DNA reads as follows: TGTGCCAGCAGCCAAGCCCCTCTAGCGGGAGTTTTGGCCTACGAGCAGTACTTC. It codes for CASSQAPLAGVLAYEQYF.